Described below is a single TCR beta chain sequence and its context. Ten or more counts support this clonotype. Its target antigen remains unknown. No base-level quality is on record; no much larger clone is a single base apart. The meaning of the sample's treatment or condition label: allogeneic hematopoietic cell transplantation with graft depleted of TCRalphabeta T cells and CD19 B cells. Transplant recipients were children who received TCRalphabeta/CD19-depleted allogeneic hematopoietic cell grafts. The library was made by PCR. Sequencing was performed on an Illumina HiSeq 2500. TCR library preparation used molecular barcoding, with unique molecular identifiers applied to normalize quantification of the TCRbeta repertoire. The public reads were quality trimmed at Q25 with fastp and then assembled into clones with MiXCR by TCRdb, keeping productive beta chains. CDR3 protein sequences are deduplicated, and each keeps its most common genes and DNA. The sample contains 600,000 to 700,000 distinct CDR3 sequences, roughly 13% of them found a single time. The ten largest clones take up around 0.76% of the sample.

This specimen comes from a study of T-cell reconstitution after alpha-beta-depleted transplantation in children listed by TCRdb under 2016. Looking at the study overall: Using TCR repertoire profiling, the study quantitatively followed how T-cell immune reconstitution unfolded in children after TCRalphabeta/CD19-depleted allogeneic hematopoietic cell transplantation. The paper's findings and limits, for the study overall: Over subsequent months, a decline in hyperexpanded clone frequencies was noted, and after one year, T-cell counts and TCRbeta diversity were mostly ascribed to newly produced T cells. About two months after transplant, the apparently early recovery of alphabetaT-cell counts reportedly depended on just several hundred clones that had expanded rapidly and came from non-depleted graft cells. In some patients, the high TCRbeta diversity seen at day 60 was put down to recipient T cells and intrathymic progenitors that had survived conditioning.

Its CDR3 holds 14 amino acids, cysteine through phenylalanine. Only the CDR3 part of the read is kept: 42 bases, read in frame from the first base. The germline V gene (reference sequence) gives CDR1 as GTSNPN and CDR2 as SVGIG. Clipping removes 2 bases from V and 5 bases from J, with 4 as the unmatched junction base count. This clonotype was obtained from a girl aged 2 to 9 with congenital amegakaryocytic thrombocytopenia, due to receive a stem cell transplant. Sequencing used PBMCs, obtained before TCRalphabeta/CD19-depleted stem cell transplant. The rearranged segments are TRBV30 and TRBJ2-5; TRBD2 lines up with 11 middle nucleotides. The DNA sequence is TGTGCCTGGAGTAAACTAGCGGGAGTTGAGACCCAGTACTTC. Translated, it gives CAWSKLAGVETQYF.